These T cell receptor beta chains were read from a single sample in a study of blood T cells in healthy people across ages. TCRdb analysed the 5' RACE reads with MiXCR anew, one entry per CDR3 protein. In the table there are under 800,000 distinct CDR3 sequences, roughly 21% of which are singletons. Source material: blood. These receptors were taken from a man between 65 and 85 years old in good health. Each CDR3 is given without its conserved first and last residue.

TRBJ2-3 TRBV18 ASSPPSTWDTQY
TRBJ2-3 TRBV4-2 ASSQEPPATISVGTDTQY
- TRBV9 ASSVSGGTYNGQF
TRBJ2-5 TRBV6-2/TRBV6-3 ATNRDRQETQY
TRBJ2-7 TRBV5-1 ASCLEASGAYEQY
TRBJ2-3 TRBV2 ASSDQGQGLADTQY
TRBJ1-1 TRBV27 ASSLVWQRNTEAF
TRBJ2-3 TRBV10-1 ASSARGRADTQY
TRBJ2-3 TRBV20-1 SAIPGLAADTQY
TRBJ1-1 TRBV7-2 ASSGSGNTEAF
TRBJ1-4 TRBV5-5 ASSLQGPNYEKLF